A single sample is the source of the 20 T cell receptor beta chains below, sequenced in a study of identical twins. From the 5' RACE reads, TCRdb called clonotypes with MiXCR, one entry per CDR3 protein. The repertoire holds about 520,000 distinct CDR3 sequences, with about 20% as singletons. In addition, the sample was reused for a study of T cells expressing NK-cell markers.

The sample consisted of CD4+ T cells sorted from blood. All receptors derive from a woman younger than 30 in good health.

The chain employs TRBV12-3 or TRBV12-4 and TRBJ2-7; D uncertain. The CDR3 runs 12 residues. Trimming removed 6 bases at V and 4 bases at J, with 10 bases between. CDR3 coding DNA: TGTGCCAGCAGCCGTAACCAATACGAGCAGTACTTC. It is translated as CASSRNQYEQYF.

This clonotype has more than one count but fewer than ten. The chain couples TRBV27 to TRBJ2-2; D is unresolved. The V end lost 1 base, the J end lost 6 bases, and 9 bases lay between the germline ends. CDR1 is MNHEY and CDR2 is SMNVEV in the germline V gene (reference sequence). The CDR3 is made up of 14 amino acids. As DNA, the CDR3 is TGTGCCAGCAGTTTATTTTATTCGTCCGGGGAGCTGTTTTTT. Its protein product is CASSLFYSSGELFF.

This clonotype turned up a few times. The rearrangement joins TRBV12-3 or TRBV12-4 to TRBJ1-5; D remains unclear. The V and J ends lost 6 bases and 3 bases respectively, with 15 bases between them. The length of the CDR3 is 15 residues. The CDR3 DNA sequence: TGTGCCAGCAGCCTTATTTCAGGTTCCAATCAGCCCCAGCATTTT. Protein sequence: CASSLISGSNQPQHF.

This chain connects TRBV5-1 to TRBJ2-2; 9 bases align to TRBD2. CDR3 length equals 15 residues. Germline V CDR1 and CDR2: SGHRS, YFSETQ. V lost 7 bases, J lost 1 base, and 5 bases stayed unmatched. The CDR3 region is CASGILAGNTGELFF. The CDR3 DNA follows: TGCGCCAGCGGGATACTAGCGGGGAACACCGGGGAGCTGTTTTTT.

This chain joins TRBV15 and TRBJ2-7; maybe TRBD2 (6 bases). This CDR3 spans 15 amino acids. V lost 5 bases and J 7 bases, leaving 21 bases between the germline ends. Germline V gene data show CDR1 as LNHNV and CDR2 as YYDKDF (reference sequence). CDR3 region: CATSSGGGLVGEQYF. The CDR3 DNA sequence: TGTGCCACCAGCTCCGGCGGAGGGCTAGTCGGTGAGCAGTACTTC. Full variable domain (rest looked up from reference TRBV15 and TRBJ2-7): DAMVIQNPRYQVTQFGKPVTLSCSQTLNHNVMYWYQQKSSQAPKLLFHYYDKDFNNEADTPDNFQSRRPNTSFCFLDIRSPGLGDTAMYLCATSSGGGLVGEQYFGPGTRLTVT.

The rearrangement uses TRBV20-1 and TRBJ1-3; D gene unclear. Trimming pared 2 bases from V and 1 base from J, leaving 6 bases between. This CDR3 has 13 residues. Germline assignment: CDR1 DFQATT and CDR2 SNEGSKA (reference sequence). In DNA, the CDR3 is TGCAGTGCTAGACCACCATCTGGAAACACCATATATTTT. It codes for CSARPPSGNTIYF.

This clonotype was seen only a few times. The V gene is TRBV12-3 or TRBV12-4, the J gene TRBJ1-1; D gene ambiguous. Trimming took off 3 bases at V and 5 bases at J, with 13 bases between the two ends. The CDR3 spans 14 residues. The CDR3 bases are TGTGCCAGCAGTTTCACGATACGCGGTACTGAAGCTTTCTTT. As protein: CASSFTIRGTEAFF.

The CDR3 DNA is TGTGCCAGCAGTTTTGACAAGCTAACTAATCAGCCCCAGCATTTT. Translating it yields CASSFDKLTNQPQHF. The chain joins TRBV12-3 or TRBV12-4 to TRBJ1-5; no firm D call. The CDR3 loop spans 15 amino acids. Trimming shortened V by 3 bases and J by 4 bases, and 13 bases separated the two germline ends.

Comments on this clonotype: At one end, the junction sequence differs from germline, possibly due to a read error. This chain uses TRBV12-3 or TRBV12-4 with TRBJ2-1; 11 nucleotides align to TRBD2. The length of the CDR3 is 19 residues. The CDR3 sequence is CACSLTSGSSFGPYNEQFF. The CDR3 nucleotides read TGTGCCTGCAGTTTAACTAGCGGGAGTTCCTTTGGCCCCTACAATGAGCAGTTCTTC.

This clonotype was recorded a few times. The V gene is TRBV7-9, the J gene TRBJ1-1, with D hard to call. The CDR3 spans 13 residues. The germline CDR1 and CDR2 sequences are SEHNR and FQNEAQ (reference sequence). V was shortened by 1 base and J by 8 bases, with 11 bases between the two germline ends. CDR3 protein: CASSLEMGREAFF. The CDR3 bases are TGTGCCAGCAGCTTAGAGATGGGTCGAGAAGCTTTCTTT.

This clonotype was seen only a few times. The V gene is TRBV10-3, the J gene TRBJ2-1; 9 bases are shared with TRBD1. Germline CDR1 ENHRY, CDR2 SYGVKD. V gave up 4 bases and J gave up 5 bases; unmatched junction bases: 6. The CDR3 has 15 amino acids. For the CDR3, the DNA is TGTGCCATCAGTGTCGGGACAGGGTTCGACAATGAGCAGTTCTTC. This sequence encodes CAISVGTGFDNEQFF.

CDR3 loop: CASLALHRVGETQYF. The CDR3 nucleotides are TGTGCCAGCTTGGCCCTCCACAGGGTAGGAGAGACCCAGTACTTC. The chain links TRBV2 to TRBJ2-5; D is perhaps TRBD1 (6 bases). Trimming pared 8 bases from V and 4 bases from J, leaving 20 bases between. Per germline, CDR1 SNHLY and CDR2 FYNNEI. The CDR3 length is 15 residues.

This clonotype was seen a handful of times. The chain joins TRBV12-3 or TRBV12-4 to TRBJ2-1, with D maybe TRBD2 (5 bases). V was shortened by 6 bases and J by 11 bases, with 11 bases between the two germline ends. The CDR3 length is 11 residues. The CDR3 reads CASRYQRQQFF. The DNA of the CDR3 is TGTGCCAGCAGATACCAGCGGCAGCAGTTCTTC.

The V gene is TRBV20-1, the J gene TRBJ2-5, with no clear D. Deletions cut 0 bases from V and 2 bases from J, with 10 bases between. The CDR3 extends over 14 amino acids. Germline values: CDR1 DFQATT, CDR2 SNEGSKA (reference sequence). The CDR3 DNA reads TGCAGTGCTAGAGAGAACCCGTGGCAAGAGACCCAGTACTTC. Its translation is CSARENPWQETQYF.

V gene TRBV7-2 combines with J gene TRBJ2-1; either TRBD1 or TRBD2 may supply D (5 bases each). Trimming pared 4 bases from V and 0 bases from J, leaving 16 bases between. Germline CDR1 and CDR2: SGHTA and FQGNSA. The CDR3 totals 17 residues. The CDR3 reads CASSSGPDRTSYNEQFF. In nucleotides, the CDR3 is TGTGCCAGCAGCTCGGGACCTGACAGAACCTCCTACAATGAGCAGTTCTTC.

The V and J genes are TRBV28 and TRBJ2-1; D perhaps matches TRBD2 (6 bases). V was trimmed by 11 bases and J by 4 bases, leaving 24 bases between them. This CDR3 is 16 amino acids long. CDR1 MDHEN and CDR2 SYDVKM come from the germline V gene. The CDR3 region is CALTPASEASYNEQFF. CDR3 DNA: TGTGCCCTAACCCCGGCTAGCGAAGCGTCATACAATGAGCAGTTCTTC.

This clonotype was seen ten or more times. The chain couples TRBV7-2 to TRBJ2-1; 11 nucleotides align to TRBD2. This CDR3 contains 15 residues. The ends lost 10 bases at V and 7 bases at J; junction bases unmatched: 12. The V gene's germline CDR1 is SGHTA and CDR2 FQGNSA. CDR3 loop: CATSGLADYSNEQFF. The CDR3 DNA follows: TGTGCCACCTCGGGACTAGCGGACTATTCGAATGAGCAGTTCTTC.

A few counts support this clonotype. The J gene is TRBJ2-4, the V gene TRBV12-5, with TRBD1 identical over 7 bases. Per the germline V gene, CDR1 is LGHNT and CDR2 is FRNRAP. This CDR3 spans 15 amino acids. Losses at the gene ends were 2 bases for V and 7 bases for J; bases not matched to a gene: 8. CDR3 nucleotides: TGTGCTAGTGGTTTGACTCGGACAGGCGATAACATTCAGTACTTC. Translation: CASGLTRTGDNIQYF.

Many counts were recorded for this clonotype. The CDR3 here is CATSDGGRDEQFF. The CDR3 DNA is TGTGCCACCAGTGACGGAGGGCGAGATGAGCAGTTCTTC. The chain recombines TRBV24-1 with TRBJ2-1, with a tentative D call TRBD2 (6 bases). Germline CDR1 reads KGHDR; CDR2 reads SFDVKD. The V end was cut by 4 bases, the J end by 8 bases, with 11 bases between. This CDR3 spans 13 amino acids.

This chain connects TRBV18 to TRBJ2-2; D remains unclear. V was pared by 4 bases and J by 0 bases, with 18 bases between. From germline, CDR1 is KGHSH and CDR2 LQKENI. The CDR3 sequence is 18 residues long. CDR3: CASSRSAVRATNTGELFF. CDR3 sequence (DNA): TGTGCCAGCTCACGGTCCGCGGTCCGGGCCACGAACACCGGGGAGCTGTTTTTT.